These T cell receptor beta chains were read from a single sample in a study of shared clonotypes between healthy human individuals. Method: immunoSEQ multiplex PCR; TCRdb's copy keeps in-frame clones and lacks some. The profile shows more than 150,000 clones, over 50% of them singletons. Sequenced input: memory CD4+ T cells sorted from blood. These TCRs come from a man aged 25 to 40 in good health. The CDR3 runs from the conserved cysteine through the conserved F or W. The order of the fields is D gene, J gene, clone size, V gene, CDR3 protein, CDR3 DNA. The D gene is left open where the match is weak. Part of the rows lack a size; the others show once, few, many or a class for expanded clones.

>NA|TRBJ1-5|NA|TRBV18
CASSGQKNQPQHF
TGTGCCAGCTCAGGACAGAAAAATCAGCCCCAGCATTTT
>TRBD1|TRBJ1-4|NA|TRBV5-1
CASSPGQGVEKLFF
TGCGCCAGCAGCCCAGGACAGGGTGTTGAAAAACTGTTTTTT
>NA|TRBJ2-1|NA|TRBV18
CASSPPPSVALYNEQFF
TGTGCCAGCTCACCACCTCCTAGCGTGGCACTTTACAATGAGCAGTTCTTC
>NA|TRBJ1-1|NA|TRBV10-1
CASGEVENTEAFF
TGCGCCAGCGGGGAAGTGGAGAACACTGAAGCTTTCTTT
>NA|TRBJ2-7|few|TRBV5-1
CASSLGSARTVGEQYF
TGCGCCAGCAGCTTGGGGTCTGCCCGGACAGTAGGAGAGCAGTACTTC
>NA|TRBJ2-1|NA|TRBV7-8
CASSIGGKVNEQFF
TGTGCCAGCAGCATAGGGGGTAAAGTTAATGAGCAGTTCTTC
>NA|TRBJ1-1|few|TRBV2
CASTSGPDNTEAFF
TGTGCCAGCACCTCGGGACCTGATAACACTGAAGCTTTCTTT
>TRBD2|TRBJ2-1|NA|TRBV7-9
CASSHPGTSVSNEQFF
TGTGCCAGCAGCCATCCGGGGACTAGCGTTTCGAATGAGCAGTTCTTC
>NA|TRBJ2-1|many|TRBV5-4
CVCGWENDNEQFF
TGTGTCTGCGGCTGGGAGAACGACAATGAGCAGTTCTTC
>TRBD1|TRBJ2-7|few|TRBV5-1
CASSLQGSEQYF
TGCGCCAGCAGCCTACAGGGGAGCGAGCAGTACTTC
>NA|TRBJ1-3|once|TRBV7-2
CASSRTGTGNTIYF
TGTGCCAGCAGCCGGACTGGGACAGGAAACACCATATATTTT
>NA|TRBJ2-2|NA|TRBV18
CASSSAGANTGELFF
TGTGCCAGCTCTTCGGCCGGGGCCAATACCGGGGAGCTGTTTTTT
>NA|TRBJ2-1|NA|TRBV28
CASSLDIYNEQFF
TGTGCCAGCAGTTTGGACATATACAATGAGCAGTTCTTC
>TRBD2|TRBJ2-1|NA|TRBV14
CASSQGGLAGFPPNEQFF
TGTGCCAGCAGCCAAGGGGGGCTAGCGGGTTTCCCCCCCAATGAGCAGTTCTTC
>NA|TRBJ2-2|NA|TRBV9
CASSGYTHANTGELFF
TGTGCCAGCAGCGGTTACACCCACGCGAACACCGGGGAGCTGTTTTTT
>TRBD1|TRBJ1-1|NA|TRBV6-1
CASSRDSLNTEAFF
TGTGCCAGCAGTAGGGACAGCTTGAACACTGAAGCTTTCTTT
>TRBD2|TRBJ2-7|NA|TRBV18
CASSLSSGSYEQYF
TGTGCCAGCTCACTATCTAGCGGGAGCTACGAGCAGTACTTC
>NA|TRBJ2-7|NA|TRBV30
CAWSDPRGAERTYEQYF
TGTGCCTGGAGTGACCCTCGGGGAGCGGAAAGAACCTACGAGCAGTACTTC
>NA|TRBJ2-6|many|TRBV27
CASSSDGSGANVLTF
TGTGCCAGCAGTTCAGACGGTTCTGGGGCCAACGTCCTGACTTTC
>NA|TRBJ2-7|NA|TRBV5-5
CASSARLREPYEQYF
TGTGCCAGCAGCGCCCGCCTGCGGGAACCCTACGAGCAGTACTTC
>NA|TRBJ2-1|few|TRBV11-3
CASSLGGSGINEQFF
TGTGCCAGCAGCTTAGGGGGGAGCGGTATCAATGAGCAGTTCTTC
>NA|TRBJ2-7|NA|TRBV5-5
CASSLTPYEQYF
TGTGCCAGCAGCCTGACCCCCTACGAGCAGTACTTC
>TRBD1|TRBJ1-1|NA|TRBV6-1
CASRLRGQGEAFF
TGTGCCAGCAGGCTCAGGGGGCAGGGAGAAGCTTTCTTT
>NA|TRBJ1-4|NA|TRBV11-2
CASSPGFREEKLFF
TGTGCCAGCAGCCCCGGGTTCAGAGAAGAAAAACTGTTTTTT
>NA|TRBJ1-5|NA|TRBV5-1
CASSLEGGGNQPQHF
TGCGCCAGCAGCTTGGAAGGGGGAGGCAATCAGCCCCAGCATTTT
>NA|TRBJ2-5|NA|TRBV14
CASSQDEGGTQYF
TGTGCCAGCAGCCAAGACGAAGGAGGGACCCAGTACTTC
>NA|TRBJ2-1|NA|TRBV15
CATSRDPGVGNEQFF
TGTGCCACCAGCAGAGATCCAGGGGTCGGCAATGAGCAGTTCTTC
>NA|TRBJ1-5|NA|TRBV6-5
CASRSRPSNNQPQHF
TGTGCCAGCAGATCCCGACCCAGCAACAATCAGCCCCAGCATTTT
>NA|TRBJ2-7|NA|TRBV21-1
CASPLGSVDSYEQYF
TGTGCCAGCCCGTTGGGGAGCGTAGACTCCTACGAGCAGTACTTC
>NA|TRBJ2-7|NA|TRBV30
CALEGPSYEQYF
TGTGCCCTGGAAGGCCCTTCCTACGAGCAGTACTTC
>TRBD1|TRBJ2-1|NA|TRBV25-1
CASSQGPGQGLINEQFF
TGTGCCAGCAGTCAAGGCCCGGGACAGGGGTTGATCAATGAGCAGTTCTTC
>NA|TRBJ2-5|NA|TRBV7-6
CASSGDHIGAQYF
TGTGCCAGCAGCGGGGACCACATCGGGGCCCAGTACTTC
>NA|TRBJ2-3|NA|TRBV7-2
CASSLGWSGNTQYF
TGTGCCAGCAGCTTAGGATGGAGCGGCAATACGCAGTATTTT
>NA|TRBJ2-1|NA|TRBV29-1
CSAFSPDRDNEQFF
TGCAGCGCCTTTAGCCCGGATCGGGACAATGAGCAGTTCTTC
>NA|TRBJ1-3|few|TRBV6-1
CASSDRLGNTIYF
TGTGCCAGCAGCGACAGGTTGGGAAACACCATATATTTT
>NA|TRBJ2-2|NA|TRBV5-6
CASSLYWQAVKPNTGELFF
TGTGCCAGCAGCTTGTATTGGCAGGCCGTAAAACCGAACACCGGGGAGCTGTTTTTT
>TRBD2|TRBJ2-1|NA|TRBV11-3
CASSRDGGSGTPFF
TGTGCCAGCAGTCGAGACGGCGGCAGCGGGACTCCGTTCTTC
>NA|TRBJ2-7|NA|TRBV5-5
CASSPIPAGVYEQYF
TGTGCCAGCAGCCCCATACCGGCGGGTGTCTACGAGCAGTACTTC
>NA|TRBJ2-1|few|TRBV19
CASSLLIVNEQFF
TGTGCCAGTAGTTTACTTATAGTAAATGAGCAGTTCTTC
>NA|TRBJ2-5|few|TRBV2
CASSVGGQETQYF
TGTGCCAGCAGTGTAGGGGGCCAAGAGACCCAGTACTTC
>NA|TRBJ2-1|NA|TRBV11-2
CASSFVTSYNEQFF
TGTGCCAGCAGCTTCGTTACCAGTTACAATGAGCAGTTCTTC
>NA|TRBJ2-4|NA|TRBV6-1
CASRMTLAKNIQYF
TGTGCCAGCAGGATGACATTAGCCAAAAACATTCAGTACTTC
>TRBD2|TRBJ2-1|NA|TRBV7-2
CASSLAGTSEYNEQFF
TGTGCCAGCAGCTTAGCCGGGACTAGCGAATACAATGAGCAGTTCTTC
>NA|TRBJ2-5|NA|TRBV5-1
CASSFSGSETQYF
TGCGCCAGCAGCTTCTCGGGGTCCGAGACCCAGTACTTC
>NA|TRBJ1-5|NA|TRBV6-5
CASSYEGHSNQPQHF
TGTGCCAGCAGTTACGAGGGCCATAGCAATCAGCCCCAGCATTTT
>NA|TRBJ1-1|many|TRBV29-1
CSAGSWDGEAFF
TGCAGCGCCGGATCCTGGGACGGTGAAGCTTTCTTT
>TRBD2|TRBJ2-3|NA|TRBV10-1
CASSGIGTTGQDTQYF
TGCGCCAGCAGTGGAATCGGGACTACGGGGCAAGATACGCAGTATTTT
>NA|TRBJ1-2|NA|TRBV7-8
CASSSGPGVQGYTF
TGTGCCAGCAGCTCGGGACCAGGGGTACAGGGCTACACCTTC
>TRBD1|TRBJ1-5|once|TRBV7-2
CASSQGQGPNQPQHF
TGTGCCAGCAGCCAAGGACAGGGTCCTAATCAGCCCCAGCATTTT
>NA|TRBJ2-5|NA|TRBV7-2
CASSPQISAEETQYF
TGTGCCAGCAGCCCCCAAATATCTGCAGAAGAGACCCAGTACTTC